This TCR beta chain came from a study of OX40 agonist ivuxolimab in advanced cancers. On the study more broadly: Subjects had a mean age of about 60 years, with a range of roughly 20 to 79; around 80% were male. Study-wide findings and caveats: At 0.1 to 3.0 mg/kg and by week 6, CD4+ and CD8+ T cells in the blood had expanded clonally. Some of the nonresponding patients also showed low levels of normalized T-cell clonal expansion. Partial responders at 0.1-3.0 mg/kg showed near-lowest clonal expansion.

V lost 1 base and J lost 0, with 14 bases in between. Looked up from germline, CDR1 is SEHNR and CDR2 is FQNEAQ (reference sequence). This CDR3 region has 17 residues. Libraries were prepared by immunoSEQ multiplex PCR; TCRdb keeps only in-frame clonotypes and omits some of them. The table lists about 58,000 clones, 80% to 90% of them singletons. In regard to this clone: No antigen is known for it.

The receptor was derived from an adult with an advanced solid tumor such as melanoma, head and neck, liver or kidney cancer. The specimen comprised CD4+ or CD8+ T cells sorted from blood, sampled in a trial of the OX40 agonist ivuxolimab. The chain joins TRBV7-9 to TRBJ2-3; D ambiguous. CDR3 bases: TGTGCCAGCAGCTTAGGGGCTAGTTACTCAAGCACAGATACGCAGTATTTT. It yields the protein CASSLGASYSSTDTQYF.